The rows below give T cell receptor beta chains drawn from one sample of a study of blood T cell repertoires in COVID-19. Using immunoSEQ multiplex PCR, the repertoire was profiled, and TCRdb retains in-frame clones only, with some absent. Of under 300,000 clones listed, about four fifths were seen once; the top ten hold 1.5% to 1.9%. Sequences were obtained from peripheral blood. The receptors come from a woman in her forties who had recovered from COVID-19. CDR3s include the opening cysteine and the closing phenylalanine or tryptophan. D genes are given only for firm matches. Clone sizes are given selectively: once, few, many, or a class where the clone is expanded.

>TRBJ2-7|TRBV6-5|NA|NA
TGTGCCAGCTCTTTCGGGAAAACCTACGAGCAGTACTTC
CASSFGKTYEQYF
>TRBJ2-1|TRBV11-2|TRBD2|NA
TGTGCCAGCAGCCGACAGTTACTAGCGGACTACAATGAGCAGTTCTTC
CASSRQLLADYNEQFF
>TRBJ2-3|TRBV20-1|TRBD2|NA
TGCAGTGCTAGTTATGGAGGACTAGCGGGGTCGTCAGATACGCAGTATTTT
CSASYGGLAGSSDTQYF
>TRBJ2-2|TRBV7-2|NA|NA
TGTGCCAGCAGCGACCGCCCGTGGCGGGCCGGGGAGCTGTTTTTT
CASSDRPWRAGELFF
>TRBJ1-2|TRBV5-4|NA|NA
TGTGCCAGCAGCGCTAAACAAGCGTATGGCTACACCTTC
CASSAKQAYGYTF
>TRBJ2-1|TRBV10-3|NA|NA
TGTGCCATCAGTGGTCCAGGGGTGAACAATGAGCAGTTCTTC
CAISGPGVNNEQFF
>TRBJ2-3|TRBV7-9|TRBD2|few
TGTGCCAGCAGCTTAAGGCGGGGGGGCGATAATACGCAGTATTTT
CASSLRRGGDNTQYF
>TRBJ2-2|TRBV6-5|TRBD1|NA
TGTGCCAGCAGCGGAATACAGGGGCACACCGGGGAGCTGTTTTTT
CASSGIQGHTGELFF
>TRBJ2-2|TRBV29-1|TRBD2|NA
TGCAGCGTTGGAGGGGAGACTAGCGGGGGGTCTACTCCCCGGGAGCTGTTTTTT
CSVGGETSGGSTPRELFF
>TRBJ1-1|TRBV28|TRBD1|NA
TGTGCCAGCAGTGTGGACAGGGCATCTGGCACTGAAGCTTTCTTT
CASSVDRASGTEAFF
>TRBJ1-6|TRBV6-4|NA|NA
TGTGCCAGCAGTGCGACAGTCGCGGATTCACCCCTCCACTTT
CASSATVADSPLHF
>TRBJ1-5|TRBV6-1|NA|NA
TGTGCCAGCAGTGAAGGACAGCTGGGTCGGCCCCAGCATTTT
CASSEGQLGRPQHF
>TRBJ2-2|TRBV5-1|TRBD2|NA
TGCGCCAGCAGCGCTAGACTAGCGGGGGGTGTCACCGGGGAGCTGTTTTTT
CASSARLAGGVTGELFF
>TRBJ1-4|TRBV5-1|NA|NA
TGCGCCAGCAGCTTGGCCGGGACTAATGAAAAACTGTTTTTT
CASSLAGTNEKLFF
>TRBJ1-5|TRBV30|NA|NA
TGTGCCTGGAGTGTTACGGGGGTCAATCAGCCCCAGCATTTT
CAWSVTGVNQPQHF
>TRBJ1-2|TRBV10-3|NA|NA
TGTGCCATCAGCCCTTCGACACCCAACTATGGCTACACCTTC
CAISPSTPNYGYTF
>TRBJ2-2|TRBV5-5|NA|NA
TGTGCCAGCCACACAGGGATCAGCACCGGGGAGCTGTTTTTT
CASHTGISTGELFF
>TRBJ2-3|TRBV6-5|TRBD2|NA
TGTGCCAGCAGGAGGGACTATAGCTTCACAGATACGCAGTATTTT
CASRRDYSFTDTQYF
>TRBJ1-2|TRBV10-3|NA|NA
TGTGCCATCAGTGAGCCGACAGGAACCCATCCCAACTATGGCTACACCTTC
CAISEPTGTHPNYGYTF
>TRBJ1-2|TRBV28|TRBD1|NA
TGTGCCAGCAGGACCACAGGACAGGGTGGGATCTATGGCTACACCTTC
CASRTTGQGGIYGYTF
>TRBJ1-4|TRBV30|NA|NA
TGTGCCTGGAGTGTCGGAGCTTGGAAACTGTTTTTT
CAWSVGAWKLFF
>TRBJ1-1|TRBV30|NA|few
TGTGCCTGGAGTGTACGGAGGGAAGGTGAAGCTTTCTTT
CAWSVRREGEAFF
>TRBJ1-1|TRBV5-4|TRBD1|NA
TGTGCCAGCAGCTCCCGACAGGGGGTGAACACTGAAGCTTTCTTT
CASSSRQGVNTEAFF
>TRBJ2-2|TRBV2|NA|NA
TGTGCCAGCAGTAGAGAGAGCACCGGGGAGCTGTTTTTT
CASSRESTGELFF
>TRBJ2-5|TRBV29-1|TRBD2|NA
TGCAGCGTGAGGGGTAGCGGGGAAGAGAAGGCCCAGTACTTC
CSVRGSGEEKAQYF
>TRBJ1-6|TRBV2|NA|once
TGTGCCAGCAGGGTCAGGGTTGGGAATTCACCCCTCCACTTT
CASRVRVGNSPLHF
>TRBJ2-7|TRBV4-1|TRBD1|NA
TGCGCCAGCAGCCAAGGGCCGGACAGGTTAACCTACGAGCAGTACTTC
CASSQGPDRLTYEQYF
>TRBJ1-2|TRBV5-6|TRBD1|NA
TGTGCCAGCAGCTTTATGGGGACAGCCCCCGGCGGCTATGGCTACACCTTC
CASSFMGTAPGGYGYTF
>TRBJ1-2|TRBV30|TRBD1|NA
TGTGCCTGGACCAGGGGGTCATATGGCTACACCTTC
CAWTRGSYGYTF
>TRBJ1-1|TRBV5-1|TRBD1|NA
TGCGCCAGCAGCCAACAGGGGAGGAACACTGAAGCTTTCTTT
CASSQQGRNTEAFF
>TRBJ2-7|TRBV7-2|TRBD2|few
TGTGCCAGCAGCTTAGAGCGACTAGCGGGTTCATCCTACGAGCAGTACTTC
CASSLERLAGSSYEQYF
>TRBJ2-3|TRBV29-1|NA|NA
TGCAGCGTTGAAGAGTCAGGAGATACGCAGTATTTT
CSVEESGDTQYF
>TRBJ2-3|TRBV30|NA|NA
TGTGCCTGGAGTGTTCTCAGGGAAGATACGCAGTATTTT
CAWSVLREDTQYF
>TRBJ1-1|TRBV28|NA|NA
TGTGCCAGCATCCCGGGAGGGACAAATTCTGAAGCTTTCTTT
CASIPGGTNSEAFF
>TRBJ1-3|TRBV10-3|TRBD1|few
TGTGCCATCAGTGATGACAGGGGGTTAATGAGAAACACCATATATTTT
CAISDDRGLMRNTIYF
>TRBJ2-1|TRBV19|TRBD1|NA
TGTGCCAGTACCACAACCGGGACAGGGGGCAGTGAGCAGTTCTTC
CASTTTGTGGSEQFF
>TRBJ2-1|TRBV29-1|TRBD2|once
TGCAGCGTTGAAAGCCCACCCTCCGGGCGGGAGTCCTACAATGAGCAGTTCTTC
CSVESPPSGRESYNEQFF